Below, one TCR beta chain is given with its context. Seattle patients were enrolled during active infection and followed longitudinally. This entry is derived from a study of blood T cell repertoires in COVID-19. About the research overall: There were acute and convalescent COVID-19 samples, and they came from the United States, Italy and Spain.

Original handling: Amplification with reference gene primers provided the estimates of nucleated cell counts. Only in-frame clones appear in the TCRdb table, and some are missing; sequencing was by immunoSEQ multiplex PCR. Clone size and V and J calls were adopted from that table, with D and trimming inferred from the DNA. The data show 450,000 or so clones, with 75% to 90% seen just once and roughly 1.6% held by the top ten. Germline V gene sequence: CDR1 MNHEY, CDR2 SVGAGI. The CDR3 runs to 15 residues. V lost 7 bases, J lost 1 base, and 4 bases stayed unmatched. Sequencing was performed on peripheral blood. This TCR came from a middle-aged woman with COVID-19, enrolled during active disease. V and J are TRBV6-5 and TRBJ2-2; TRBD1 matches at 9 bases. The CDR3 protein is CASKTGQGNTGELFF. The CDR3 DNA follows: TGTGCCAGCAAGACGGGACAGGGGAACACCGGGGAGCTGTTTTTT.